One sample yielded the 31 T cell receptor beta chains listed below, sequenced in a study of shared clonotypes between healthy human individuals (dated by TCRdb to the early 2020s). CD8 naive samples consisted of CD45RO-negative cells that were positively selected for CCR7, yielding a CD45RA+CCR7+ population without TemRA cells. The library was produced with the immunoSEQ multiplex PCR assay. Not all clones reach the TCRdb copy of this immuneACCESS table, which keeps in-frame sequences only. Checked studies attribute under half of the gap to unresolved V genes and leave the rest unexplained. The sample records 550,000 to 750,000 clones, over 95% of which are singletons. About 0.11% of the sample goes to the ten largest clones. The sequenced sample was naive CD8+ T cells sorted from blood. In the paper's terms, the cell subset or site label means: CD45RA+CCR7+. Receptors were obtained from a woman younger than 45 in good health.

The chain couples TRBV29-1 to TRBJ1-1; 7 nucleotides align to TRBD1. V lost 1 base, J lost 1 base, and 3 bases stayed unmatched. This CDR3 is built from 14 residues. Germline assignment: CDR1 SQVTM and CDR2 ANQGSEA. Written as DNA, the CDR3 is TGCAGCGTTGAAGGGGACAGACCGAACACTGAAGCTTTCTTT. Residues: CSVEGDRPNTEAFF.

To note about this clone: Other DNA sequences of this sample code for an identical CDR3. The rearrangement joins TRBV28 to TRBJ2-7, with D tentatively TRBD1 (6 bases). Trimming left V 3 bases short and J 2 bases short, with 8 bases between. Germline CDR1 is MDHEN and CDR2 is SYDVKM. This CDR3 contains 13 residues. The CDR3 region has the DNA TGTGCCAGCAGTTTCTCAGGGGCCTACGAGCAGTACTTC. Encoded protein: CASSFSGAYEQYF.

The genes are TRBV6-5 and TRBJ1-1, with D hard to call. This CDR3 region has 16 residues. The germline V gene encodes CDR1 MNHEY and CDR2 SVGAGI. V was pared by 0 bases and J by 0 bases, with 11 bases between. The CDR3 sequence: CASSYSVLSMNTEAFF. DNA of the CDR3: TGTGCCAGCAGTTACTCGGTTCTTAGCATGAACACTGAAGCTTTCTTT.

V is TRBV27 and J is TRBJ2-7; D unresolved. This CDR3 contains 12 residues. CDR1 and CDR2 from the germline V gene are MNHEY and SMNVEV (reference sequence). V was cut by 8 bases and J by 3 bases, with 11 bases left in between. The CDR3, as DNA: TGTGCCAGCCGAAAAAATGTCTACGAGCAGTACTTC. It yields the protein CASRKNVYEQYF.

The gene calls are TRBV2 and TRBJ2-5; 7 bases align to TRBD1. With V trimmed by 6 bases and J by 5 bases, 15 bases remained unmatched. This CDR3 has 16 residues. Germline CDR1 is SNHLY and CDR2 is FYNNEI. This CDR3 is CASRLGQATLSETQYF. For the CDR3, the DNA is TGTGCCAGCAGGCTAGGACAGGCAACCCTGAGTGAGACCCAGTACTTC.

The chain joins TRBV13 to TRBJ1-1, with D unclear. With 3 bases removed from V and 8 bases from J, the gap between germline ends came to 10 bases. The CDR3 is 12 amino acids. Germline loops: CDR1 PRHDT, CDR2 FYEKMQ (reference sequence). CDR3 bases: TGTGCCAGCAGCTTCGGCCGGGGAGAAGCTTTCTTT. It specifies CASSFGRGEAFF.

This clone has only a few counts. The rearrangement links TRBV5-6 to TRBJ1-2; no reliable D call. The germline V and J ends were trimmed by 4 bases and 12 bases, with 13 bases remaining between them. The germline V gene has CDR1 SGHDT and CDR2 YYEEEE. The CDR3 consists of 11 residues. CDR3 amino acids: CASSEGRVDTF. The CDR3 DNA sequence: TGTGCCAGCAGCGAAGGTCGGGTAGACACCTTC. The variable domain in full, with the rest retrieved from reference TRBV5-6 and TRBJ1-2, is DAGVTQSPTHLIKTRGQQVTLRCSPKSGHDTVSWYQQALGQGPQFIFQYYEEEERQRGNFPDRFSGHQFPNYSSELNVNALLLGDSALYLCASSEGRVDTFGSGTRLTVV.

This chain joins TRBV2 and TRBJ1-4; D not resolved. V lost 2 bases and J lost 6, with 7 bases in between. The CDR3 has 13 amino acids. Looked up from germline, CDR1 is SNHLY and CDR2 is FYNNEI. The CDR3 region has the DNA TGTGCCAGCAGTGAACAGGTGGATGAAAAACTGTTTTTT. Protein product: CASSEQVDEKLFF.

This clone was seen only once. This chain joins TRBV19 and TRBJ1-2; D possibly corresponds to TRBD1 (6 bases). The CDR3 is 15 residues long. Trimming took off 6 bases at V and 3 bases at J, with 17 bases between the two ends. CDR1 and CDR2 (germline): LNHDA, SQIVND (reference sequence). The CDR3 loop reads CASSHPSGGDYGYTF. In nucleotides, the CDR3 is TGTGCCAGTAGCCATCCATCCGGGGGCGACTATGGCTACACCTTC.

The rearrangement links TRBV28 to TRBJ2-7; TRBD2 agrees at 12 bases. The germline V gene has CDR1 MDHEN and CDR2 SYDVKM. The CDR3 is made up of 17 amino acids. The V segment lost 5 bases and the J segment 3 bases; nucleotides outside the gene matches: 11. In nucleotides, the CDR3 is TGTGCCAGCAGTCCGCGACTAGCGGGAGCCCCGTACTACGAGCAGTACTTC. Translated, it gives CASSPRLAGAPYYEQYF.

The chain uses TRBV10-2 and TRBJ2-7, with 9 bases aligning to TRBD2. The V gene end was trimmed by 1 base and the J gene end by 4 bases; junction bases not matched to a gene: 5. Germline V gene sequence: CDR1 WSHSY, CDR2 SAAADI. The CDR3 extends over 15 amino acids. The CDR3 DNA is TGCGCCAGCAGTGAGTGGCTAGCGGGAAGGTACGAGCAGTACTTC. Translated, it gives CASSEWLAGRYEQYF.

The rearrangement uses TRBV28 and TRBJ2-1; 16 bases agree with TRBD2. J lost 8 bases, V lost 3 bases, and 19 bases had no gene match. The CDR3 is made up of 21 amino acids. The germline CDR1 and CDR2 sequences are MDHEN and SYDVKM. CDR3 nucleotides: TGTGCCAGCAGTTTCCCGGGGACTAGCGGGAGGGCCGTTTCGAGGGGCGATGAGCAGTTCTTC. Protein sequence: CASSFPGTSGRAVSRGDEQFF.

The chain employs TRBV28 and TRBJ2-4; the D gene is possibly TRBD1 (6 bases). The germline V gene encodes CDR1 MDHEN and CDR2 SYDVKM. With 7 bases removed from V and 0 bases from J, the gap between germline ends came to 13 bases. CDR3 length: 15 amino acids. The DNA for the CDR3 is TGTGCCAGCAAAAACAGGGTGGGAGCCAAAAACATTCAGTACTTC. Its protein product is CASKNRVGAKNIQYF.

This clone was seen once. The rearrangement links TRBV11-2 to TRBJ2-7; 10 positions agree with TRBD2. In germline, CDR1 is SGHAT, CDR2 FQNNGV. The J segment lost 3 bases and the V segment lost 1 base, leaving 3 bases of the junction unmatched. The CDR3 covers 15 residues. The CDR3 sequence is CASSLAPSGGYEQYF. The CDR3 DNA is TGTGCCAGCAGCTTAGCCCCTAGCGGGGGCTACGAGCAGTACTTC.

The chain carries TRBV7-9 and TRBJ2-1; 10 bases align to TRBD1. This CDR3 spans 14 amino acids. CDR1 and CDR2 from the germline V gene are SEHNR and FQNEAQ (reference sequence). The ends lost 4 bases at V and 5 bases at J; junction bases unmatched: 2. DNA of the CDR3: TGTGCCAGCAGCTCGGGGACAGGGGACAATGAGCAGTTCTTC. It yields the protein CASSSGTGDNEQFF.

Here the CDR3 DNA reads TGTGCCAGCAGCGTATTCGGGACCCAGGGTTCCTCTGGAAACACCATATATTTT. Translating it yields CASSVFGTQGSSGNTIYF. This chain uses TRBV9 with TRBJ1-3; D is perhaps TRBD1 (5 bases). Trimming took off 1 base at V and 0 bases at J, with 17 bases between the two ends. Per the germline V gene, CDR1 is SGDLS and CDR2 is YYNGEE. The CDR3 length is 18 residues.

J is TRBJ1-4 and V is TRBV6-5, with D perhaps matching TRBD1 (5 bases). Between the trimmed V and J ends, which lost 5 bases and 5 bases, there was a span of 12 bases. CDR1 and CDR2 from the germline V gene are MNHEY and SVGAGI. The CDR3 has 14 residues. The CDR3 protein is CASSNRQLNEKLFF. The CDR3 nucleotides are TGTGCCAGCAGTAACAGACAGTTAAATGAAAAACTGTTTTTT.

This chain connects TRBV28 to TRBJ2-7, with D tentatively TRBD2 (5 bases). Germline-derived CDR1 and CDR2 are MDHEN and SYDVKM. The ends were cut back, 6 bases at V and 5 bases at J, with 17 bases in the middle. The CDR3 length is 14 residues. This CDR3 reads CASRTTRFGNEQYF. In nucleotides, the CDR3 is TGTGCCAGCAGGACTACTCGCTTCGGGAACGAGCAGTACTTC.

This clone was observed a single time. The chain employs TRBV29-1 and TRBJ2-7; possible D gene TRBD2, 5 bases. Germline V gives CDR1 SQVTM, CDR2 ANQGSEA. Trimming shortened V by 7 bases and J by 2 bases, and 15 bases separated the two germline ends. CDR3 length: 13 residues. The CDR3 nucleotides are TGCAGCGCCCGCGCGAGGGTTACCTACGAGCAGTACTTC. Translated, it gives CSARARVTYEQYF.

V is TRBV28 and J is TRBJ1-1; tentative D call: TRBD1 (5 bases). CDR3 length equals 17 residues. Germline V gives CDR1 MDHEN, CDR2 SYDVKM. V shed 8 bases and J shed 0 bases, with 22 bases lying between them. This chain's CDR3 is CASSLGWDRTLNTEAFF. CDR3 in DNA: TGTGCCAGCTCCTTAGGGTGGGACCGCACTCTGAACACTGAAGCTTTCTTT.

The CDR3 nucleotides are TGTGCCAGCAGTGGAGGACTAGCATATTCCTACGAGCAGTACTTC. Its translation is CASSGGLAYSYEQYF. The rearrangement uses TRBV28 and TRBJ2-7; 8 bases line up with TRBD2. CDR3 size: 15 residues. Germline trimming cut 5 bases from V and 1 base from J; bases unmatched to any gene: 7. Germline CDR1 is MDHEN and CDR2 is SYDVKM. Supplemented by reference TRBV28 and TRBJ2-7, the full variable domain reads DVKVTQSSRYLVKRTGEKVFLECVQDMDHENMFWYRQDPGLGLRLIYFSYDVKMKEKGDIPEGYSVSREKKERFSLILESASTNQTSMYLCASSGGLAYSYEQYFGPGTRLTVT.

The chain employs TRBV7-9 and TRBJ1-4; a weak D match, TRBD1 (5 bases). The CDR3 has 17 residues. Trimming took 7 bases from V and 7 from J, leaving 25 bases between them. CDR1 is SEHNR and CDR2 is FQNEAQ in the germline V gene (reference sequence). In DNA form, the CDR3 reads TGTGCCAGCACCCCAACCCATAGGAGGGGATTGAGTGAAAAACTGTTTTTT. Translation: CASTPTHRRGLSEKLFF.

This CDR3 reads CASSSEGSYNSPLHF. Written as DNA, the CDR3 is TGTGCCAGCAGCTCAGAGGGCTCCTATAATTCACCCCTCCACTTT. The chain carries TRBV28 and TRBJ1-6; D not certain. The CDR3 is 15 residues long. Germline V gene lookup returns CDR1 MDHEN and CDR2 SYDVKM. Trimming stripped 6 bases from V and 0 bases from J, with 9 bases between.

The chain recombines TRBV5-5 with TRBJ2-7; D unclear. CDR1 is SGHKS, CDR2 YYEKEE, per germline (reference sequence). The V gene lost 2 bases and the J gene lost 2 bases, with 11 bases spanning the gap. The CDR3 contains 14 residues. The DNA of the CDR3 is TGTGCCAGCAGCTTTTATATTGACACCTACGAGCAGTACTTC. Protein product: CASSFYIDTYEQYF.

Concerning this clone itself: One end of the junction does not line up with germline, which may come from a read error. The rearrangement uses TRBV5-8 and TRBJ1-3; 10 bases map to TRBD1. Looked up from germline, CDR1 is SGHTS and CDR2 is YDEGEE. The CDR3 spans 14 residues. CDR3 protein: CASSLDRGLNTIYF. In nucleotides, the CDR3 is TGTGCCAGCAGTTTGGACAGGGGGTTGAACACCATATATTTT.

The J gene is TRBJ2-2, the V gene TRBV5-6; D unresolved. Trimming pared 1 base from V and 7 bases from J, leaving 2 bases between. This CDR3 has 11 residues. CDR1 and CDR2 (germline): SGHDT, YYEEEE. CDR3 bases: TGTGCCAGCAGCTTGTTCGGGGAGCTGTTTTTT. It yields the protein CASSLFGELFF.

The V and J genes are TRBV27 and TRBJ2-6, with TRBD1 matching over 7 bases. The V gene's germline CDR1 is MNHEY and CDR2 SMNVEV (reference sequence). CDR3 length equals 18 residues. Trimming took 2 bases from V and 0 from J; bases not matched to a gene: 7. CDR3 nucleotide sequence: TGTGCCAGCAGTTTAGGGGACAGTCTCCTCTCTGGGGCCAACGTCCTGACTTTC. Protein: CASSLGDSLLSGANVLTF.

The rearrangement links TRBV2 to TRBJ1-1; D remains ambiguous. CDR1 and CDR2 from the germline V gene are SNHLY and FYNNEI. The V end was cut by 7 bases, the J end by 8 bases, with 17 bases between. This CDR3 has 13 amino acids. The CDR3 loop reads CASTEDRPWEAFF. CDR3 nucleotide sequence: TGTGCCAGCACCGAGGACCGGCCATGGGAAGCTTTCTTT.

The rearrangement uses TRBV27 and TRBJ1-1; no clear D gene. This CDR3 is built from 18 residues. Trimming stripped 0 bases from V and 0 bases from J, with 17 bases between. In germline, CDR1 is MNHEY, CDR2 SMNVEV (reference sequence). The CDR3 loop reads CASSLSRERVLMNTEAFF. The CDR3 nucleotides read TGTGCCAGCAGTTTATCCCGGGAACGGGTCCTAATGAACACTGAAGCTTTCTTT.

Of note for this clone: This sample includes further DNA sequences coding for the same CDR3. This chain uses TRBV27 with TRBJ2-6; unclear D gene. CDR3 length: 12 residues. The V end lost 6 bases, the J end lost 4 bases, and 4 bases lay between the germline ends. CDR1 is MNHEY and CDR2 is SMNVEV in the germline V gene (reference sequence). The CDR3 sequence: CASSPGANVLTF. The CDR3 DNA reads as TGTGCCAGCAGCCCGGGGGCCAACGTCCTGACTTTC.

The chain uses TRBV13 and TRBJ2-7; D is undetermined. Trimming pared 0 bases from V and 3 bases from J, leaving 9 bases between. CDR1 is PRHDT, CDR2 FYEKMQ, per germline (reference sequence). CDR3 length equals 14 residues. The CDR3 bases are TGTGCCAGCAGCTTAGGAGCAGACAACTACGAGCAGTACTTC. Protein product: CASSLGADNYEQYF.